The clone carrying this T cell receptor beta chain is a singleton in its sample. The sample is drawn from a study of technical replicates of blood from a few donors. The CDR3 runs 13 residues. Per germline, CDR1 SNHLY and CDR2 FYNNEI. V dropped 5 bases and J dropped 4 bases, with 9 bases sitting between them. The data were produced by immunoSEQ multiplex PCR, yet TCRdb's version contains in-frame clones alone and is incomplete. The sample holds about 66,000 clones, around 89% seen once. The TCR comes from a human donor in good health. Some clones in this sample may be carry-over from other donors' samples. Sequencing was carried out using PBMCs. V and J are TRBV2 and TRBJ1-5; D is perhaps TRBD1 (5 bases). CDR3 loop: CASSRGANQPQHF. The CDR3 DNA reads as TGTGCCAGCAGTCGCGGGGCGAATCAGCCCCAGCATTTT.